This TCR beta chain was recovered during a study of blood T cell repertoires in COVID-19. Study as a whole: PBMCs, B-cell-depleted T cells, or T cells were the source of the cDNA or gDNA that made up the material.

CDR3 length equals 16 residues. Germline V CDR1 and CDR2: LNHDA, SQIVND (reference sequence). Trimming removed 3 bases at V and 6 bases at J, with 18 bases between. Methods used by the authors: Amplification of reference gene primers provided the estimated nucleated cell counts. TCRdb's table, derived via immunoSEQ multiplex PCR, lists solely in-frame clones and lacks some. For V, J and clone size, that table is used; D and trimming come from the DNA. This sample has tens of thousands of clones, with roughly 85% found just once. The material sequenced was peripheral blood. The origin of this receptor is a human donor in a cohort sampled during active COVID-19. The donor label of this sample is uncertain. V usage is TRBV19 and J usage is TRBJ1-5; no firm D call. Written as DNA, the CDR3 is TGTGCCAGTAGTATTGGAATGTTGCAGGAGGGTCAGCCCCAGCATTTT. Protein sequence: CASSIGMLQEGQPQHF.